This TCR beta chain was obtained from a study of blood T cell repertoires in COVID-19. Study context: Samples of COVID-19 (acute and convalescent) were obtained from the United States, Italy and Spain.

With V trimmed by 5 bases and J by 10 bases, 12 bases remained unmatched. The CDR3 is 15 amino acids. CDR1 and CDR2 (germline): ENHRY, SYGVKD. In the original processing: Researchers report that nucleated cell counts were estimated from reference gene primer amplification. Data came from immunoSEQ multiplex PCR; TCRdb stores just in-frame clones and leaves some out. V, J and clone size derive from that table, while D and trimming were established from the DNA sequence. The sample contains about 160,000 clones, approximately 90% of which appear only once. This receptor was identified in a woman aged 60-75 years who had recovered from COVID-19. Material for sequencing was peripheral blood. The rearrangement uses TRBV10-3 and TRBJ2-1; 9 positions agree with TRBD1. CDR3 bases: TGTGCCATCAGTAAGGACAGGGGTGGGTTGGGAGAGCAGTTCTTC. This codes for CAISKDRGGLGEQFF.